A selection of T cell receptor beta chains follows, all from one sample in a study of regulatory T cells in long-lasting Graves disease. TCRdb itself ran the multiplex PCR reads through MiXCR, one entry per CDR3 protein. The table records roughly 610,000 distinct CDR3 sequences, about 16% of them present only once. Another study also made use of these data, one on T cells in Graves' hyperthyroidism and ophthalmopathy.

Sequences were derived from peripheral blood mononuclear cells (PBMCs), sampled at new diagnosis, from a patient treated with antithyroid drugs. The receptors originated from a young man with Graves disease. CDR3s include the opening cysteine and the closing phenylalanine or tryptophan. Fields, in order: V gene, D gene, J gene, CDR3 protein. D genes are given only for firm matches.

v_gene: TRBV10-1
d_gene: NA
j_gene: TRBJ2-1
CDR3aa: CASSPTVRRTLGYNEQFF

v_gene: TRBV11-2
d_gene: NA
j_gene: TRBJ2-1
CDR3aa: CASSHLGVDNEQFF

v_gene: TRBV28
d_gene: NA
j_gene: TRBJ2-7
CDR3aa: CASIGRGRYEQYF

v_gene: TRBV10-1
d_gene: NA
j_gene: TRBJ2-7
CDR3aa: CASTHHYDYEQYF

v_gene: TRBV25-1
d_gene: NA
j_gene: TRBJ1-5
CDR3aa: CASSPAGRTQPQHF

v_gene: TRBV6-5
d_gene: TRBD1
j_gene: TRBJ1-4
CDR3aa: CASSSGTGQNEKLFF

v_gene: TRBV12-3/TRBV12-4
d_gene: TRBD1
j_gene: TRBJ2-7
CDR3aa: CASSLRQGHYEQYF

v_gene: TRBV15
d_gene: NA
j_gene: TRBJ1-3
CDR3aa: CATSRGPGGAGNTIYF

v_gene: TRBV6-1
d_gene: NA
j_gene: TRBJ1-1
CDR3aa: CASWGLTNTEAFF

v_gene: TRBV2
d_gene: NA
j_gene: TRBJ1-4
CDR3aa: CASSEEGGEKLFF

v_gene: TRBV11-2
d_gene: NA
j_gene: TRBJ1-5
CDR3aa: CASSSPTFSGQPQHF

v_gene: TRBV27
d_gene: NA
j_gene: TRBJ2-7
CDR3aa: CASSEGQAGYEQYF

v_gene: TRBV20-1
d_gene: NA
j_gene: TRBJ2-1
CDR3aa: CSARRRDGNNEQFF

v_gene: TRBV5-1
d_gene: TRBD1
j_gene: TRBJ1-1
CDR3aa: CASSLGDRGNTEAFF

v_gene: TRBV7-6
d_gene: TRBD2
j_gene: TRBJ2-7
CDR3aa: CASSPRGERGYEQYF

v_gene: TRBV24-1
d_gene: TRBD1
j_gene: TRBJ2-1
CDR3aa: CATSDGQVGPYNEQFF

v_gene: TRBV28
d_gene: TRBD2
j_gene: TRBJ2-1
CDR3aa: CASSSPGTNYNEQFF

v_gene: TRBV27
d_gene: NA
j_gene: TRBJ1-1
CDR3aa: CASSDTADTEAFF

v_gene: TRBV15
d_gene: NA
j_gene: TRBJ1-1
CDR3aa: CATSRLDTEAFF

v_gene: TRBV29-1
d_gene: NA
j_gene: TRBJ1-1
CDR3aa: CSGRNTEAFF

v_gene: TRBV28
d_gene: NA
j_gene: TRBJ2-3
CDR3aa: CATLGGTQYF

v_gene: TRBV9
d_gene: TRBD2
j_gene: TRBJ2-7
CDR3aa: CASSVGPGTSFDEQYF

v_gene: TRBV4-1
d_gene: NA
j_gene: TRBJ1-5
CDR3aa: CASSQVYSNQPQHF

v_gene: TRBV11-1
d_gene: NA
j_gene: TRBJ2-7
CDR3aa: CASSSADYEQYF

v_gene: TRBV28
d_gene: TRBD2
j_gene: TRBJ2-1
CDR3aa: CATHSGRGYNEQFF

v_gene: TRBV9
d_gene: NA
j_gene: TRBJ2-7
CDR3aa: CASSPTRSSTALEQYF

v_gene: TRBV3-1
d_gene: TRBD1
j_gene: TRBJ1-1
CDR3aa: CASSYGQGGSAFF

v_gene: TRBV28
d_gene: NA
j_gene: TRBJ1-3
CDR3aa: CASSSDLTEPPGNTIYF

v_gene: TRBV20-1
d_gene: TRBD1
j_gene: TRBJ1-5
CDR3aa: CSAWDRGTSNQPQHF

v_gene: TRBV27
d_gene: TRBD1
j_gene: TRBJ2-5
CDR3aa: CASSVRGSPETQYF

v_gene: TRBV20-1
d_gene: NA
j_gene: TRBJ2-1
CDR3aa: CSARDIPTSNEQFF

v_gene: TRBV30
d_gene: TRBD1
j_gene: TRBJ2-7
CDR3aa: CAWSRDRDFYEQYF

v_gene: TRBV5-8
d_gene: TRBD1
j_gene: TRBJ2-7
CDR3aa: CASARDRASYEQYF

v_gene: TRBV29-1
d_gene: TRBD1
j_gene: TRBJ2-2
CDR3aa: CSVAGGAGTGELFF

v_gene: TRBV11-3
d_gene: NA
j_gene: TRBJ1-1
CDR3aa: CASSGIPGSEAFF

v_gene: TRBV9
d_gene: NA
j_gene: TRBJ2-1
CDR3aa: CASSVVGRPSYNEQFF

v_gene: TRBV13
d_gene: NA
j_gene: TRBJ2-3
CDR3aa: CASSLVTGATDTQYF

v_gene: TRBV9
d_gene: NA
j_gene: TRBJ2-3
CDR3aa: CASSVGGTGTDTQYF

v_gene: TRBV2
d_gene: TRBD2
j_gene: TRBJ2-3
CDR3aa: CASITAGGVTDTQYF

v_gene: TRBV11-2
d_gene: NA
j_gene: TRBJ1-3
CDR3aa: CAGSYFRESSGNTIYF

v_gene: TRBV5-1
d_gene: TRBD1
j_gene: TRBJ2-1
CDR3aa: CASIPGTGSSYNEQFF

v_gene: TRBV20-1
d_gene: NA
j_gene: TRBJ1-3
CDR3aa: CSARPPGVRGNTIYF

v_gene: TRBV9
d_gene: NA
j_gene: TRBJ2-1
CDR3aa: CASSVGVGWGNEQFF

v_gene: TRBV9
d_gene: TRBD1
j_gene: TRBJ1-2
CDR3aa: CASSVEEGAGYGYTF

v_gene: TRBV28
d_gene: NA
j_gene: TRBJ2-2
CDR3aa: CASSGLAGTGELFF

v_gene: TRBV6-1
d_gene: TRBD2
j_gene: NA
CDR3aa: CASSEAPSGRGQFF

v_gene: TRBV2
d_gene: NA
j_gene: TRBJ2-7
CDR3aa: CANNPGPTYEQYF

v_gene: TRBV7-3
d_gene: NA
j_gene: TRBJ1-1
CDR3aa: CASSTDRRDTEAFF

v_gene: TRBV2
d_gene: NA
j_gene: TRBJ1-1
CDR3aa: CASSGDGLEAFF

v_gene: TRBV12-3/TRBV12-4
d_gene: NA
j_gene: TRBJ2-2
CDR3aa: CASSPGTSNTGELFF

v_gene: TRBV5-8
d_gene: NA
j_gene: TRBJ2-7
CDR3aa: CASSLQLLGGPYEQYF